The present entry profiles one T cell receptor beta chain with its context. Its specific antigen is unknown. The record has no base qualities; no much larger clone is one base away. In the germline V gene (reference sequence), CDR1 corresponds to LNHNV and CDR2 to YYDKDF. The CDR3 runs 16 amino acids, cysteine and phenylalanine included. Kept here is only the CDR3 DNA, which spans 48 bases and is read in frame from base 1. V is cut by 3 bases and J by 2 bases, and the space between the germline ends is 11 bases. The immunoSEQ Assay, a bias-controlled multiplex PCR, was used to amplify TCRbeta CDR3 regions from genomic DNA. In the paper's pipeline: Nucleated cell counts per sample were estimated from amplification of reference gene primers within the assay. Sequence reads were collapsed and filtered to measure the absolute abundance of every unique TCRbeta CDR3 rearrangement. For each sample, productive Simpson clonality was calculated as the square root of Simpson's diversity index across productive rearrangements. Held by TCRdb, this immuneACCESS table contains in-frame sequences only and omits some clones. Under half of the omission traces to an unresolved V gene where checked; the cause of the rest is unknown. The DNA was the basis for D and trimming; V, J and clone size are from that table. The sample table lists over 90,000 clones, about 89% of them with a count of one. The top ten constitute 3.5% of the sample.

The source of the sample is a study of blood T cell repertoires in COVID-19 (dated by TCRdb to 2019 to 2021). In the study overall: Samples covering the acute and convalescent phases of COVID-19 were provided by collaborators in the United States, Italy and Spain. Deeply sampled blood TCRbeta repertoires from subjects exposed to, actively infected with, or recovered from COVID-19 were included in the dataset. Sample metadata almost always included a de-identified subject ID, COVID-19 status, age in years and sex. A freely available public database, intended as a resource for researchers studying the immune response to SARS-CoV-2, is where the repertoires were released. The prospective study material was composed of cDNA or gDNA derived from T cells, B-cell-depleted T cells, or PBMCs. Where available, HLA class I and class II types were taken from metadata supplied by the sample provider and were not determined by assay-based typing. The samples were drawn from the first 160 participants of the ongoing ImmuneRACE study and from 1,254 subjects provided by 6 global collaborators. Broad study findings and their caveats: The amount of clinical and demographic metadata varied by source and participant and was provided uncurated.

The collaborating institutions used their own protocols to collect whole blood in K2EDTA tubes. For TCRbeta analysis, collaborators shipped samples as frozen whole blood, isolated PBMCs, or DNA extracted from either of those sample types. The source material was peripheral blood. This clonotype was sampled from an older woman with acute or convalescent COVID-19. In this chain, TRBV15 is recombined with TRBJ2-6; TRBD1 could be the D gene, as 6 bases match. This receptor has the CDR3 CATSRGNRAGANVLTF. The DNA sequence is as follows: TGTGCCACCAGCAGGGGCAACAGGGCTGGGGCCAACGTCCTGACTTTC.